These 21 T cell receptor beta chains originate from one sample sequenced in a study of T cell changes during pregnancy in multiple sclerosis. Repertoires were generated with immunoSEQ multiplex PCR, while TCRdb's copy carries only in-frame clones and drops some. The table includes about 66,000 clones, less than 95% detected once. The sequences come from peripheral blood, collected in the third trimester of pregnancy. The receptors originated from a female donor with multiple sclerosis, enrolled in a pregnancy study.

This chain uses TRBV21-1 with TRBJ2-7; the table gives TRBD1 as D, unverified against the DNA. TRBV21-1 is labeled a pseudogene. This CDR3 spans 16 amino acids. The CDR3 DNA sequence: TGTGCCAGCAGCAAAGTGGCCAGGGAAAAGGCCTACGAGCAGTACTTC. Its protein is CASSKVAREKAYEQYF.

This chain links TRBV19 with TRBJ2-1; TRBD2 agrees at 8 bases. The germline CDR1 and CDR2 sequences are LNHDA and SQIVND (reference sequence). The CDR3 is made up of 15 amino acids. V shed 7 bases and J 0 bases; nucleotides not matched to a gene: 5. CDR3 nucleotide sequence: TGTGCCAGTATTCCCCTAGCGGGCTCCTACAATGAGCAGTTCTTC. As protein: CASIPLAGSYNEQFF.

The chain recombines TRBV7-6 with TRBJ2-1; maybe TRBD2 (6 bases). The V end lost 0 bases, the J end lost 0 bases, and 6 bases lay between the germline ends. This CDR3 is built from 15 residues. Germline values: CDR1 SGHVS, CDR2 FNYEAQ. CDR3 region: CASSLATSSYNEQFF. The CDR3 nucleotides read TGTGCCAGCAGCTTAGCGACTAGCTCCTACAATGAGCAGTTCTTC.

J is TRBJ1-3 and V is TRBV30, with 7 bases fitting TRBD1. Losses at the gene ends were 0 bases for V and 0 bases for J; bases not matched to a gene: 2. Germline V gene lookup returns CDR1 GTSNPN and CDR2 SVGIG (reference sequence). The CDR3 length is 15 residues. The CDR3 is CAWSVQGYSGNTIYF. The DNA for the CDR3 is TGTGCCTGGAGTGTACAGGGGTACTCTGGAAACACCATATATTTT.

The table lists this clone with a count of one. V and J are TRBV4-3 and TRBJ2-3, with 9 nucleotides matching TRBD2. The CDR3 spans 17 residues. V lost 2 bases and J lost 0; bases outside the gene matches: 6. The germline CDR1 and CDR2 sequences are LGHNA and YSLEER. CDR3 amino acids: CASSQRPGLASTDTQYF. The CDR3 DNA sequence: TGCGCCAGCAGCCAACGACCGGGACTAGCAAGCACAGATACGCAGTATTTT.

The V and J genes are TRBV11-3 and TRBJ2-6; 9 bases match TRBD1. The CDR3 has 16 residues. V shed 5 bases and J 2 bases; nucleotides not matched to a gene: 4. Germline V CDR1 and CDR2: SGHNT, YENEEA. DNA for the CDR3: TGTGCCAGCAGCCCCGGGACAGGGACTGGGGCCAACGTCCTGACTTTC. Translating it yields CASSPGTGTGANVLTF.

The chain is built from TRBV7-3 and TRBJ2-3; 7 bases agree with TRBD1. With V trimmed by 0 bases and J by 4 bases, 4 bases remained unmatched. CDR1 SGHTA and CDR2 FQGTGA come from the germline V gene. This CDR3 is 15 amino acids long. CDR3 loop: CASSLTSDRADTQYF. The CDR3 nucleotides are TGTGCCAGCAGCTTAACGTCCGACAGGGCAGATACGCAGTATTTT.

This chain uses TRBV27 with TRBJ2-6, with D possibly being TRBD1 (6 bases). Trimming removed 2 bases at V and 0 bases at J, with 11 bases between. Germline V lookup: CDR1 MNHEY, CDR2 SMNVEV (reference sequence). The CDR3 has 17 amino acids. CDR3 amino acids: CASSLVGGPSGANVLTF. The CDR3 nucleotides read TGTGCCAGCAGTTTAGTTGGGGGCCCCTCTGGGGCCAACGTCCTGACTTTC. Complete variable domain (other parts from reference TRBV27 and TRBJ2-6): EAQVTQNPRYLITVTGKKLTVTCSQNMNHEYMSWYRQDPGLGLRQIYYSMNVEVTDKGDVPEGYKVSRKEKRNFPLILESPSPNQTSLYFCASSLVGGPSGANVLTFGAGSRLTVL.

This clone was counted once. The rearrangement joins TRBV19 to TRBJ1-1; the D gene is possibly TRBD1 (6 bases). Per the germline V gene, CDR1 is LNHDA and CDR2 is SQIVND (reference sequence). There are 16 residues in the CDR3. The V end was cut by 5 bases, the J end by 4 bases, with 20 bases between. The DNA for the CDR3 is TGTGCCAGTAGTGGGCACAGGGATCGAGAGAGCACTGAAGCTTTCTTT. Amino acids: CASSGHRDRESTEAFF.

The genes are TRBV5-4 and TRBJ2-7; a weak D match, TRBD1 (6 bases). Trimming shortened V by 4 bases and J by 4 bases, and 18 bases separated the two germline ends. Germline V gives CDR1 SGHNT, CDR2 YYREEE (reference sequence). The CDR3 loop spans 15 amino acids. The CDR3 nucleotides read TGTGCCAGCAGCCCTTCAGTTGGGGGCGGGTACGAGCAGTACTTC. The encoded protein is CASSPSVGGGYEQYF.

The rearrangement uses TRBV4-2 and TRBJ2-7; 9 nucleotides match TRBD2. The CDR3 spans 16 residues. Germline values: CDR1 LGHNA, CDR2 YNFKEQ. V lost 0 bases to trimming and J lost 7 bases; unmatched junction nucleotides: 10. In DNA, the CDR3 is TGTGCCAGCAGCCAAGATCGGGGCGGGGGGGCGAGGGAGCAGTACTTC. It encodes CASSQDRGGGAREQYF.

The rearrangement uses TRBV6-1 and TRBJ1-5, with D perhaps matching TRBD1 (6 bases). There are 18 residues in the CDR3. Germline values: CDR1 MNHNS, CDR2 SASEGT. V shed 4 bases and J shed 0 bases, with 19 bases lying between them. The CDR3 region is CASSGLPGHRYSNQPQHF. The CDR3 DNA reads as TGTGCCAGCAGTGGGCTACCGGGACACCGCTATAGCAATCAGCCCCAGCATTTT.

The chain employs TRBV6-5 and TRBJ1-6; the D gene is possibly TRBD1 (5 bases). Germline CDR1 reads MNHEY; CDR2 reads SVGAGI. The ends were cut back, 8 bases at V and 0 bases at J, with 8 bases in the middle. This CDR3 is 14 amino acids long. The CDR3 is CASCRDSYNSPLHF. The CDR3 region has the DNA TGTGCCAGCTGCAGGGACTCCTATAATTCACCCCTCCACTTT.

The gene calls are TRBV2 and TRBJ2-1; D perhaps matches TRBD2 (6 bases). CDR1 and CDR2 from the germline V gene are SNHLY and FYNNEI. V lost 4 bases, J lost 3 bases, and 7 bases lay in between. The CDR3 totals 13 residues. The CDR3 region is CASSAGLYNEQFF. As DNA, the CDR3 is TGTGCCAGCAGTGCGGGACTCTACAATGAGCAGTTCTTC.

V gene TRBV19 combines with J gene TRBJ2-5, with 11 bases fitting TRBD1. Germline assignment: CDR1 LNHDA and CDR2 SQIVND (reference sequence). Trimming cost V 5 bases and J 2 bases; bases outside gene matches: 10. The CDR3 has 17 amino acids. CDR3 in DNA: TGTGCCAGTAGTCGGGACAGGGGGACTAATCAACAAGAGACCCAGTACTTC. Protein: CASSRDRGTNQQETQYF.

The chain is built from TRBV7-8 and TRBJ2-1, with D possibly being TRBD1 (6 bases). The CDR3 has 15 amino acids. V dropped 1 base and J dropped 2 bases, with 9 bases sitting between them. Germline CDR1 SGHVS, CDR2 FQNEAQ. CDR3 protein: CASSLERTAYNEQFF. The DNA of the CDR3 is TGTGCCAGCAGCTTAGAACGGACAGCCTACAATGAGCAGTTCTTC.

The chain links TRBV6-4 to TRBJ1-4; D ambiguous. The germline gives CDR1 MRHNA, CDR2 SNTAGT. This CDR3 has 14 amino acids. The germline V and J ends were trimmed by 7 bases and 8 bases, with 17 bases remaining between them. The CDR3 reads CASMARGDQEKLFF. The CDR3 bases are TGTGCCAGCATGGCGCGGGGAGATCAGGAAAAACTGTTTTTT.

The V gene is TRBV5-1, the J gene TRBJ2-3, with no clear D. The CDR3 spans 15 residues. Germline CDR1 and CDR2: SGHRS and YFSETQ. Trimming pared 1 base from V and 0 bases from J, leaving 9 bases between. The CDR3 sequence is CASSLRAHSTDTQYF. As DNA, the CDR3 is TGCGCCAGCAGCTTGAGAGCCCATAGCACAGATACGCAGTATTTT.

This clone appeared once. The chain uses TRBV10-3 and TRBJ2-3, with D perhaps TRBD1 (6 bases). Per the germline V gene, CDR1 is ENHRY and CDR2 is SYGVKD. V gave up 2 bases and J gave up 1 base, with 13 bases separating them. The CDR3 sequence is 16 residues long. The DNA for the CDR3 is TGTGCCATCAGTGAGACAGGGCGACAGGGCACAGATACGCAGTATTTT. Translation: CAISETGRQGTDTQYF.

Points on this clone: The same CDR3 also results from other DNA sequences found in this sample. The chain links TRBV7-2 to TRBJ1-5; maybe TRBD1 (5 bases). With 2 bases removed from V and 5 bases from J, the gap between germline ends came to 7 bases. Germline V lookup: CDR1 SGHTA, CDR2 FQGNSA. The CDR3 has 13 residues. CDR3 bases: TGTGCCAGCAGCTTACAGGGCGATCAGCCCCAGCATTTT. It yields the protein CASSLQGDQPQHF.

DNA of the CDR3: TGTGCCAGCAGCTTGGGTGTATACGAGCAGTACTTC. It is translated as CASSLGVYEQYF. The chain combines TRBV5-6 with TRBJ2-7; no firm D call. The V end lost 0 bases, the J end lost 4 bases, and 5 bases lay between the germline ends. Germline V gives CDR1 SGHDT, CDR2 YYEEEE. The CDR3 is 12 amino acids.